These 24 T cell receptor beta chains were sequenced from one sample in a study of glioma-infiltrating T cells. Using RNA template, CDR3s of TCR alpha and beta were amplified with iRepertoire arm-PCR. One entry per CDR3 protein, called by TCRdb with MiXCR from the multiplex PCR reads. The sample carries more than 350,000 distinct CDR3 sequences, roughly two fifths recorded once. Input material: glioma tissue, nonneoplastic brain tissue, or PBMCs (not recorded which). The receptors were sampled from a human donor with low-grade glioma or glioblastoma, undergoing nonglioma brain surgery, or in good health (not recorded which).

Comments on this clonotype: A read error may produce the germline difference seen at one junction end. The chain carries TRBV6-2 or TRBV6-3 and TRBJ1-2; D gene uncertain. The CDR3 runs 13 residues. The germline CDR1 and CDR2 sequences are MNHEY and SVGEGT. The DNA for the CDR3 is TGTGCCAGCACCCAGCCGGGCGCCTATGGCGACACCTTC. Translated: CASTQPGAYGDTF.

The sample holds a few counts of this clonotype. The CDR3 reads CASSLLGHAGGDTQYF. The CDR3 coding sequence is TGTGCCAGCAGCTTACTGGGCCACGCCGGGGGGGATACGCAGTATTTT. The chain has TRBV7-2 and TRBJ2-3, with TRBD2 matching 7 bases. V dropped 2 bases and J dropped 6; count of bases not matched to a gene: 11. CDR3 size: 16 residues. Germline loops: CDR1 SGHTA, CDR2 FQGNSA.

About this clonotype: Sequence at one end of the junction differs from germline and may be a read error. The genes are TRBV7-8 and TRBJ2-3; 8 bases agree with TRBD1. CDR3 length: 16 residues. Germline CDR1 reads SGHVS; CDR2 reads FQNEAQ. In DNA form, the CDR3 reads TGCGCCAGCAGCCAAGAGGGGGCCAGGGGGCAGGATACGCAGTATTTT. It is translated as CASSQEGARGQDTQYF. The full variable domain, with the rest looked up from reference TRBV7-8 and TRBJ2-3, is GAGVSQSPRYKVAKRGQDVALRCDPISGHVSLFWYQQALGQGPEFLTYFQNEAQLDKSGLPSDRFFAERPEGSVSTLKIQRTQQEDSAVYLCASSQEGARGQDTQYFGPGTRLTVL.

This clonotype was found many times. This rearrangement joins TRBV6-4 to TRBJ2-1; D not resolved. The CDR3 runs 13 residues. Per germline, CDR1 MRHNA and CDR2 SNTAGT. Trimming cost V 0 bases and J 4 bases, with 4 bases left between them. The CDR3 here is CASSDSQYNEQFF. DNA for the CDR3: TGTGCCAGCAGTGACTCACAATACAATGAGCAGTTCTTC.

CDR3 residues: CSVVQGGNEQFF. Written as DNA, the CDR3 is TGCAGCGTTGTACAGGGGGGGAATGAGCAGTTCTTC. This sequence joins TRBV29-1 and TRBJ2-1, with D perhaps TRBD1 (8 bases). Trimming stripped 4 bases from V and 7 bases from J, with 11 bases between. The length of the CDR3 is 12 residues. Germline V gives CDR1 SQVTM, CDR2 ANQGSEA.

This clonotype appeared a few times. The V call is TRBV3-1, the J call TRBJ2-7, with TRBD2 identical over 14 bases. The CDR3 covers 15 residues. Unmatched junction bases numbered 6, after V lost 4 bases and J lost 7 bases. The germline CDR1 and CDR2 sequences are LGHDT and YNNKEL (reference sequence). CDR3: CASSPGTSGSEEQYF. The CDR3 DNA reads as TGTGCCAGCAGCCCGGGGACTAGCGGGAGTGAAGAGCAGTACTTC.

About this clonotype itself: The conserved closing phenylalanine or tryptophan is absent in this CDR3, likely reflecting a read error. The chain couples TRBV28 to TRBJ2-4; TRBD1 matches 7 bases. Germline assignment: CDR1 MDHEN and CDR2 SYDVKM. Losses at the gene ends were 7 bases for V and 4 bases for J; bases not matched to a gene: 10. The CDR3 runs 15 residues. The CDR3 sequence is CASTSTPGQKNIQYL. The CDR3 DNA reads TGTGCCAGCACCAGTACTCCGGGACAGAAAAACATTCAGTACCTC.

This CDR3 reads CASSLATHRAPGPYEQYF. CDR3 bases: TGTGCCAGCAGTTTAGCAACTCACCGGGCTCCCGGCCCCTACGAGCAGTACTTC. V is TRBV27 and J is TRBJ2-7; D is unclear. V was trimmed by 2 bases and J by 2 bases, leaving 22 bases between them. Germline V gene lookup returns CDR1 MNHEY and CDR2 SMNVEV (reference sequence). The CDR3 spans 18 residues.

This clonotype was recorded a few times. CDR3 DNA sequence: TGCAGCGGGTTGGACACCACCTACGAGCAGTACTTC. Amino acid sequence: CSGLDTTYEQYF. This chain joins TRBV29-1 and TRBJ2-7; the D gene is possibly TRBD1 (5 bases). The germline V gene has CDR1 SQVTM and CDR2 ANQGSEA. The CDR3 runs 12 residues. Trimming took off 7 bases at V and 2 bases at J, with 12 bases between the two ends.

J is TRBJ2-3 and V is TRBV4-3; TRBD2 agrees at 7 bases. Trimming took 4 bases from V and 0 from J; bases not matched to a gene: 4. From germline, CDR1 is LGHNA and CDR2 YSLEER. The CDR3 covers 15 residues. The CDR3 spells CASSLREGSTDTQYF. The DNA for the CDR3 is TGCGCCAGCAGCCTAAGGGAGGGGAGCACAGATACGCAGTATTTT.

This clonotype occurred a few times. This chain connects TRBV28 to TRBJ2-2; the D gene is possibly TRBD1 (5 bases). Per the germline V gene, CDR1 is MDHEN and CDR2 is SYDVKM. V shed 8 bases and J shed 4 bases, with 11 bases lying between them. The CDR3 runs to 13 residues. This chain's CDR3 is CASQGLSTGELFF. The CDR3, as DNA: TGTGCCAGCCAGGGTTTGAGCACCGGGGAGCTGTTTTTT.

The chain is built from TRBV20-1 and TRBJ2-5, with 10 bases that match TRBD2. Germline V gives CDR1 DFQATT, CDR2 SNEGSKA (reference sequence). The CDR3 runs 16 residues. Trimming took 7 bases from V and 5 from J; bases not matched to a gene: 16. For the CDR3, the DNA is TGCAGTGTTAGGGAGCTAGCGGGAGCTTCTGGGGAGACCCAGTACTTC. It codes for CSVRELAGASGETQYF.

This clonotype appeared many times. The gene calls are TRBV5-1 and TRBJ1-1; the D gene is possibly TRBD1 (5 bases). The V gene lost 4 bases and the J gene lost 0 bases, with 10 bases spanning the gap. This CDR3 is built from 14 residues. CDR1 is SGHRS, CDR2 YFSETQ, per germline. CDR3 protein: CASSVSGMNTEAFF. CDR3 DNA sequence: TGCGCCAGCAGCGTGTCAGGGATGAACACTGAAGCTTTCTTT.

For this clonotype: A read error may be the cause here, since a much bigger clone is one base away. Because it lacks the conserved phenylalanine or tryptophan at the end, this CDR3 is likely a read error. J is TRBJ1-1 and V is TRBV20-1; the D is unclear. This CDR3 is 11 amino acids long. With 6 bases removed from V and 5 bases from J, the gap between germline ends came to 10 bases. Germline V CDR1 and CDR2: DFQATT, SNEGSKA (reference sequence). DNA of the CDR3: TGCAGTGCGCCGGTCCAAACTGAAGCTTTCCTT. Encoded protein: CSAPVQTEAFL.

A few counts support this clonotype. V is TRBV19 and J is TRBJ1-1, with D tentatively TRBD1 (6 bases). Between the trimmed V and J ends, which lost 6 bases and 1 base, there was a span of 12 bases. The CDR3 loop spans 14 amino acids. Germline CDR1 reads LNHDA; CDR2 reads SQIVND (reference sequence). The chain's CDR3 is CASRSGQWNTEAFF. The CDR3 coding sequence is TGTGCCAGTAGGTCGGGACAATGGAACACTGAAGCTTTCTTT.

CDR3 sequence: CASSQVGRDTEAFF. The DNA for the CDR3 is TGCGCCAGCAGCCAAGTTGGACGAGACACTGAAGCTTTCTTT. The V call is TRBV4-1, the J call TRBJ1-1, with D uncertain. Germline V gene sequence: CDR1 MGHRA, CDR2 YSYEKL. Trimming removed 1 base at V and 3 bases at J, with 9 bases between. The CDR3 is 14 amino acids.

This clonotype appeared once. This may arise from a read error, as a much more abundant clone is one base away. No conserved phenylalanine or tryptophan is present at the end of the CDR3, so a read error is the likely explanation. The CDR3 loop is CASSPVDPYEQYY. In nucleotides, the CDR3 is TGTGCCAGCAGCCCGGTGGACCCCTACGAGCAGTACTAC. The chain couples TRBV28 to TRBJ2-7; D ambiguous. CDR1 MDHEN and CDR2 SYDVKM come from the germline V gene. With 6 bases removed from V and 2 bases from J, the gap between germline ends came to 11 bases. This CDR3 is 13 amino acids long.

J is TRBJ2-7 and V is TRBV6-9, with D perhaps TRBD1 (5 bases). V dropped 4 bases and J dropped 0 bases, with 16 bases sitting between them. Germline-derived CDR1 and CDR2 are MNHGY and SVAAGI. The CDR3 sequence is 16 residues long. DNA for the CDR3: TGTGCCAGCAGTTGCGTCCCCGACAGATTCTCCTACGAGCAGTACTTC. Translation gives CASSCVPDRFSYEQYF.

Concerning this clonotype itself: The CDR3 does not close with the conserved phenylalanine or tryptophan, likely indicating a read error. The J gene is TRBJ2-5, the V gene TRBV20-1, with 12 bases fitting TRBD1. Germline V lookup: CDR1 DFQATT, CDR2 SNEGSKA (reference sequence). V lost 1 base, J lost 5 bases, and 8 bases stayed unmatched. This CDR3 region has 16 residues. CDR3 sequence reads: CSARAPGQGAGETQYS. Written as DNA, the CDR3 is TGCAGTGCTAGAGCACCGGGACAGGGGGCAGGGGAGACCCAGTACTCC.

The J gene is TRBJ2-1, the V gene TRBV19; D might be TRBD1 or TRBD2, each matching 5 bases. The CDR3 length is 15 residues. The V end lost 5 bases, the J end lost 4 bases, and 15 bases lay between the germline ends. Germline CDR1 LNHDA, CDR2 SQIVND (reference sequence). CDR3 sequence (DNA): TGTGCCAGTAGTCCAGGGACGGAGATTTACAATGAGCAGTTCTTC. Protein sequence: CASSPGTEIYNEQFF.

The chain has TRBV2 and TRBJ1-5; D perhaps matches TRBD1 (5 bases). The CDR3 extends over 14 amino acids. Trimming took off 7 bases at V and 7 bases at J, with 17 bases between the two ends. CDR1 and CDR2 from the germline V gene are SNHLY and FYNNEI. CDR3: CASNSWGNEQPQHF. In DNA form, the CDR3 reads TGTGCCAGCAATTCGTGGGGGAACGAACAGCCCCAGCATTTT.

This clonotype occurred many times. The gene calls are TRBV6-2 or TRBV6-3 and TRBJ1-5, with 7 bases fitting TRBD1. J lost 2 bases, V lost 2 bases, and 9 bases had no gene match. There are 17 residues in the CDR3. From germline, CDR1 is MNHEY and CDR2 SVGEGT. The CDR3 DNA sequence: TGTGCCAGCAGTTACGGCCCCACAGGGGTCGGCAATCAGCCCCAGCATTTT. Protein sequence: CASSYGPTGVGNQPQHF.

This clonotype was observed a few times. This chain connects TRBV20-1 to TRBJ2-3; tentatively, D is TRBD2 (6 bases). CDR3 size: 14 residues. Germline CDR1 reads DFQATT; CDR2 reads SNEGSKA (reference sequence). The CDR3 DNA reads as TGCAGGGGATCAGCGGGTCCGAGCACAGATACGCAGTATTTT. This gives the protein CRGSAGPSTDTQYF.

V usage is TRBV4-2 and J usage is TRBJ2-7, with a weak D call TRBD2 (5 bases). This CDR3 has 13 residues. The germline V gene has CDR1 LGHNA and CDR2 YNFKEQ. V dropped 1 base and J dropped 7 bases, with 11 bases sitting between them. The CDR3 is CASSQGLSGEQYF. The DNA for the CDR3 is TGTGCCAGCAGCCAAGGACTCTCGGGGGAGCAGTACTTC.